The next 8 T cell receptor beta chains were all read from a single sample in a study of T cells in Graves' hyperthyroidism and ophthalmopathy. The TCR beta CDR3 regions underwent amplification using RNA transcripts as the source. First-round RT-PCR targeting the TCR CDR3 was performed with the HTBI primer set. Using its own MiXCR run on the multiplex PCR reads, TCRdb lists one record per CDR3 protein. The data show a few hundred thousand distinct CDR3 sequences, around 17% seen once. The source material was blood. Receptor source: a woman between 50 and 59 years old with Graves' hyperthyroidism.

The genes are TRBV7-3 and TRBJ2-6; D not resolved. V was clipped by 0 bases and J by 0 bases, with 6 bases between them. Germline-derived CDR1 and CDR2 are SGHTA and FQGTGA. The CDR3 runs 16 residues. CDR3 DNA sequence: TGTGCCAGCAGCTTAACGGCCGTCTCTGGGGCCAACGTCCTGACTTTC. Translation gives CASSLTAVSGANVLTF.

This clonotype came up many times. CDR3 coding DNA: TGTGCCAGCAGCCATCTTTCGGGGTCGGGGATGGAGACCCAGTACTTC. Amino acids: CASSHLSGSGMETQYF. The chain uses TRBV14 and TRBJ2-5; TRBD2 might be the D (5 bases). Germline V gives CDR1 SGHDN, CDR2 FVKESK. CDR3 length: 16 residues. V was clipped by 3 bases and J by 5 bases, with 19 bases between them.

The rearrangement links TRBV12-3 or TRBV12-4 to TRBJ2-1, with D unclear. The CDR3 has 11 residues. The V and J ends lost 7 bases and 9 bases respectively, with 10 bases between them. CDR3 in amino acids: CASKVSAEQFF. DNA for the CDR3: TGTGCCAGCAAGGTATCCGCTGAGCAGTTCTTC.

V gene TRBV28 combines with J gene TRBJ2-5; D unclear. Trimming stripped 2 bases from V and 5 bases from J, with 9 bases between. CDR3 length: 13 residues. The germline gives CDR1 MDHEN, CDR2 SYDVKM. CDR3 DNA sequence: TGTGCCAGCAGTTTAATCGGGCGGGAGACCCAGTACTTC. Its translation is CASSLIGRETQYF.

This clonotype has at least ten counts. V is TRBV7-9 and J is TRBJ1-5; D unresolved. The CDR3 length is 13 residues. Between the trimmed V and J ends, which lost 4 bases and 6 bases, there was a span of 10 bases. CDR1 and CDR2 (germline): SEHNR, FQNEAQ (reference sequence). The DNA of the CDR3 is TGTGCCAGCAGCTCTGGAGGGAGTCAGCCCCAGCATTTT. Encoded protein: CASSSGGSQPQHF.

The rearrangement links TRBV20-1 to TRBJ1-2, with D uncertain. Germline loops: CDR1 DFQATT, CDR2 SNEGSKA (reference sequence). The ends were cut back, 0 bases at V and 4 bases at J, with 9 bases in the middle. The CDR3 covers 13 residues. CDR3 sequence (DNA): TGCAGTGCTAGAGATCAGGCAGCCTATGGCTACACCTTC. It is translated as CSARDQAAYGYTF.

V and J are TRBV30 and TRBJ2-2, with D unclear. V was cut by 0 bases and J by 1 base, with 6 bases left in between. The CDR3 loop spans 14 amino acids. CDR1 GTSNPN and CDR2 SVGIG come from the germline V gene (reference sequence). The CDR3 reads CAWSVSLNTGELFF. CDR3 sequence (DNA): TGTGCCTGGAGTGTATCGTTGAACACCGGGGAGCTGTTTTTT. Drawing the rest from reference TRBV30 and TRBJ2-2, the complete variable domain is SQTIHQWPATLVQPVGSPLSLECTVEGTSNPNLYWYRQAAGRGLQLLFYSVGIGQISSEVPQNLSASRPQDRQFILSSKKLLLSDSGFYLCAWSVSLNTGELFFGEGSRLTVL.

This clonotype was found many times. The rearrangement links TRBV20-1 to TRBJ2-7; possible D gene TRBD2, 5 bases. Germline V gene sequence: CDR1 DFQATT, CDR2 SNEGSKA (reference sequence). CDR3 size: 11 residues. V was cut by 3 bases and J by 7 bases, with 10 bases left in between. The CDR3 here is CSASGGGEQYF. DNA of the CDR3: TGCAGTGCTAGTGGTGGCGGGGAGCAGTACTTC.